The 5 T cell receptor beta chains presented below share a single source sample, sequenced in a study of tumor and adjacent non-tumor tissue in lung cancer. This sample's RNA came from whole unsorted tissue. More than 3 cm separated this lung sample from the edge of the tumor. The library came from three nested PCR rounds adapted from ARM-PCR protocols. MiXCR, applied by TCRdb to the multiplex PCR reads, yields one record per CDR3 protein. The sample records tens of thousands of distinct CDR3 sequences, under 75% being singletons. Specimen: distant non-tumor lung tissue. The source is a woman in her sixties or seventies with non-small cell lung cancer.

On this clonotype itself: At one end the junction does not follow the germline gene, possibly because of a read error. The chain carries TRBV12-3 or TRBV12-4 and TRBJ1-3, with D possibly matching TRBD1 (5 bases). The CDR3 covers 15 residues. This CDR3 reads CATEAAGHFGNIIYF. CDR3 sequence (DNA): TGTGCCACCGAAGCTGCAGGGCACTTTGGAAACATCATATATTTT.

This clonotype was recorded many times. This chain uses TRBV5-1 with TRBJ2-1; 8 bases agree with TRBD1. V gave up 3 bases and J gave up 8 bases; unmatched junction bases: 10. The CDR3 runs 15 residues. The germline gives CDR1 SGHRS, CDR2 YFSETQ. The CDR3 is CASSWADREFDEQFF. CDR3 nucleotide sequence: TGCGCCAGCAGCTGGGCGGACAGGGAGTTCGATGAGCAGTTCTTC.

A word on this clonotype: One end of the junction does not line up with germline, which may come from a read error. This sequence joins TRBV5-4 and TRBJ2-7; a weak D match, TRBD2 (6 bases). The germline gives CDR1 SGHNT, CDR2 YYREEE (reference sequence). The CDR3 runs 15 residues. CDR3 sequence: CVSSPGLADLYEQYF. The CDR3 bases are TGTGTCAGCAGCCCGGGACTTGCGGACCTCTACGAGCAGTACTTC.

The rearrangement links TRBV4-2 to TRBJ2-1; 11 bases map to TRBD2. Per germline, CDR1 LGHNA and CDR2 YNFKEQ. This CDR3 has 15 residues. V dropped 6 bases and J dropped 13; count of bases not matched to a gene: 14. As DNA, the CDR3 is TGTGCCAGCAGGCAATCCATAGCGGGAGGGTCAGACCAGTTCTTC. It yields the protein CASRQSIAGGSDQFF.

The genes are TRBV13 and TRBJ2-7; 8 bases match TRBD2. Germline CDR1 PRHDT, CDR2 FYEKMQ (reference sequence). This CDR3 contains 15 residues. Trimming at V came to 4 bases and at J to 7 bases, leaving 12 bases not matched to a gene. CDR3 region: CASSWRSSGTLEQYF. The CDR3 DNA reads as TGTGCCAGCAGCTGGCGTAGTAGCGGGACGCTTGAGCAGTACTTC.